This TCR beta chain derives from a study of T cell repertoires in cytomegalovirus infection. Comment on this clonotype: Antigen: not known.

TCRdb used MiXCR to reprocess the reads, holding one entry per CDR3 protein. The sample lists 570,000 or so distinct CDR3 sequences, roughly 43% occurring once. The CDR3 has 15 residues. Germline trimming cut 2 bases from V and 5 bases from J; bases unmatched to any gene: 6. Sequencing used cultured PBMCs, obtained from culture after CMV antigen stimulation. The clonotype comes from a human donor in good health (CMV status not recorded). Some clones in this sample may be carry-over from other donors' samples. V usage is TRBV12-3 or TRBV12-4 and J usage is TRBJ2-5, with 9 bases fitting TRBD2. CDR3 protein: CASSLIAGEGETQYF. The CDR3 DNA follows: TGTGCCAGCAGTTTAATAGCGGGGGAGGGGGAGACCCAGTACTTC.